This is a list of T cell receptor beta chains from one sample in a study of OX40 agonist ivuxolimab in advanced cancers. Clones were read by immunoSEQ multiplex PCR, and TCRdb kept only the in-frame ones, dropping some. The sample lists about 88,000 clones, around 85% seen once, with roughly 0.22% in the top ten. This specimen consisted of CD4+ or CD8+ T cells sorted from blood, obtained in a trial of the OX40 agonist ivuxolimab. The receptor set was obtained from an adult with an advanced solid tumor such as melanoma, head and neck, liver or kidney cancer. The CDR3 runs from the conserved cysteine through the conserved F or W. A D gene is named only where the DNA matches it firmly. Size values are once, few and many counts, or a class for expanded clones, and some rows have none.

>.|.|TRBV28|TRBJ1-2
CASSYEGTGYGYTF
TGTGCCAGCAGTTATGAGGGGACGGGGTATGGCTACACCTTC
>TRBD2|.|TRBV27|TRBJ2-5
CASSLKKTSGGWRQETQYF
TGTGCCAGCAGTTTAAAGAAGACTAGCGGGGGCTGGAGGCAAGAGACCCAGTACTTC
>TRBD1|.|TRBV4-2|TRBJ1-4
CASSPGGLTNEKLFF
TGTGCCAGCAGCCCAGGGGGGTTAACTAATGAAAAACTGTTTTTT
>.|.|TRBV5-1|TRBJ1-1
CASSRDPNTEAFF
TGCGCCAGCAGCCGGGACCCGAACACTGAAGCTTTCTTT
>.|few|TRBV6-6|TRBJ2-3
CASSSSGDTQYF
TGTGCCAGCAGTTCGTCGGGAGATACGCAGTATTTT
>.|.|TRBV28|TRBJ2-1
CASSLAGQYYNEQFF
TGTGCCAGCAGTTTAGCAGGGCAGTACTACAATGAGCAGTTCTTC
>.|.|TRBV28|TRBJ2-3
CASTSRTETDTQYF
TGTGCCAGCACTTCAAGGACAGAAACAGATACGCAGTATTTT
>.|.|TRBV5-1|TRBJ1-2
CASSKGLTVYGYTF
TGCGCCAGCAGCAAGGGACTGACCGTCTATGGCTACACCTTC
>.|.|TRBV18|TRBJ1-1
CASSPATGEAFF
TGTGCCAGCTCGCCTGCTACAGGTGAAGCTTTCTTT
>.|.|TRBV5-8|TRBJ1-5
CASSLVQPQHF
TGTGCCAGCAGCTTGGTTCAGCCCCAGCATTTT
>.|.|TRBV19|TRBJ2-7
CASSIGRDRYEQYF
TGTGCCAGTAGTATAGGCAGGGATCGATACGAGCAGTACTTC
>TRBD1|few|TRBV2|TRBJ2-4
CASSPDQTGVPIQYF
TGTGCCAGCAGCCCTGACCAGACAGGGGTCCCCATTCAGTACTTC
>.|.|TRBV19|TRBJ2-2
CASSISWGTNTGELFF
TGTGCCAGTAGTATTTCGTGGGGGACGAACACCGGGGAGCTGTTTTTT
>.|.|TRBV12-2|TRBJ2-1
CASRLKGRPYNEQFF
TGTGCAAGTCGCTTAAAGGGACGGCCATACAATGAGCAGTTCTTC
>.|.|TRBV28|TRBJ2-3
CASSITAGRGTQYF
TGTGCCAGCAGCATCACGGCGGGGAGAGGTACGCAGTATTTT
>.|.|TRBV27|TRBJ1-2
CASSHSGAIPNYGYTF
TGTGCCAGCAGCCACAGCGGTGCGATACCGAACTATGGCTACACCTTC